Following are 30 T cell receptor beta chains from one sample sequenced in a study of CXCR3-negative and CXCR3-positive naive CD8 T cells. Study-wide findings and caveats: CXCR3-negative naive cells had less hydrophobic TRB CDR3s than did CXCR3-positive naive cells.

The TRB cDNA libraries were prepared by 5' RACE with UMI labels. TCRdb re-called the 5' RACE reads and gives one entry per CDR3 protein, without DNA. This table lists 90,000 to 100,000 distinct CDR3 sequences. These receptors have no identified antigens. Source material: naive CXCR3+ CD8+ T cells from blood. Subset here: CD45RO-CCR7+CD27+CD95- naive CD8+ T cells expressing CXCR3 (TNR3+). The receptors were gathered from a human donor in good health. Some clones in this sample may be carry-over from other donors' samples.

The chain is built from TRBV6-6 and TRBJ1-5; the TCRdb D gene call, TRBD1, has no DNA to confirm it. The CDR3 is 14 amino acids. CDR1 is MNHNY, CDR2 SVGAGI, per germline (reference sequence). CDR3 region: CASSQDRENQPQHF.

This chain connects TRBV14 to TRBJ1-1; TCRdb's D call of TRBD1 is untestable without DNA. CDR3 length: 13 residues. Germline assignment: CDR1 SGHDN and CDR2 FVKESK. Here the CDR3 reads CASEGQGNTEAFF.

The chain employs TRBV3-1 and TRBJ1-1. Germline assignment: CDR1 LGHDT and CDR2 YNNKEL (reference sequence). This CDR3 has 14 residues. The CDR3 spells CASSQEPSGTEAFF.

This chain links TRBV30 with TRBJ1-1; TCRdb lists TRBD1, though no DNA is available to test this call. CDR3 length equals 13 residues. Germline loops: CDR1 GTSNPN, CDR2 SVGIG (reference sequence). CDR3 protein: CAGLITGPTEAFF.

The chain links TRBV12-3 or TRBV12-4 to TRBJ2-7; TCRdb gives TRBD1 as the D gene, but with no DNA this cannot be confirmed. This CDR3 is 14 amino acids long. CDR3 loop: CASSPRDKVYEQYF.

The CDR3 here is CASSQVEGPYEQYF. The V gene is TRBV4-1, the J gene TRBJ2-7; the TCRdb call, TRBD2, lacks DNA for checking. The germline V gene encodes CDR1 MGHRA and CDR2 YSYEKL. CDR3 length: 14 amino acids.

The CDR3 here is CASSSTIVNTEAFF. The rearrangement joins TRBV6-2 or TRBV6-3 to TRBJ1-1. Germline loops: CDR1 MNHEY, CDR2 SVGEGT. This CDR3 spans 14 amino acids.

The genes are TRBV20-1 and TRBJ2-7; TCRdb lists TRBD2, though no DNA is available to test this call. This CDR3 has 16 amino acids. From germline, CDR1 is DFQATT and CDR2 SNEGSKA (reference sequence). The CDR3 is CSARDPGLAGNYEQYF.

CDR3 loop: CASSLPGVRQETQYF. The chain recombines TRBV7-9 with TRBJ2-5; TCRdb calls TRBD1, which cannot be checked without DNA. Germline V gene lookup returns CDR1 SEHNR and CDR2 FQNEAQ (reference sequence). The CDR3 has 15 amino acids.

The rearrangement links TRBV4-1 to TRBJ2-7. Germline V gene data show CDR1 as MGHRA and CDR2 as YSYEKL. CDR3 length equals 15 residues. CDR3 region: CASREEMQALDEQYF.

This chain uses TRBV4-2 with TRBJ2-2; TCRdb proposes TRBD2, but this gene call is untestable without DNA. This CDR3 has 16 amino acids. The germline CDR1 and CDR2 sequences are LGHNA and YNFKEQ. The CDR3 protein is CASSSPGLTIFGELFF.

The chain links TRBV29-1 to TRBJ2-1; with no DNA, the TCRdb D assignment of TRBD1 cannot be verified. The CDR3 sequence is 14 residues long. Germline CDR1 is SQVTM and CDR2 is ANQGSEA. The CDR3 protein is CSVEGTGGYNEKFF.

This chain uses TRBV23-1 with TRBJ2-7. TRBV23-1 is assigned to the ORF class and has an uncertain function. The length of the CDR3 is 14 residues. CDR3 protein: CASRIPRGSYEQYF.

This chain connects TRBV27 to TRBJ2-1; TCRdb's assignment of TRBD2 cannot be checked, as there is no DNA. This CDR3 spans 16 amino acids. Germline assignment: CDR1 MNHEY and CDR2 SMNVEV (reference sequence). This chain's CDR3 is CASSSTSGGTYNEQFF.

V is TRBV25-1 and J is TRBJ2-1. This CDR3 has 14 residues. Per germline, CDR1 MGHDK and CDR2 SYGVNS. This CDR3 reads CASSESDKFNEQFF.

J is TRBJ2-7 and V is TRBV4-1; TCRdb lists TRBD1, though no DNA is available to test this call. This CDR3 is 17 amino acids long. From germline, CDR1 is MGHRA and CDR2 YSYEKL. The CDR3 region is CASSEGTGIDGIYEQYF.

The J gene is TRBJ2-7, the V gene TRBV29-1. The CDR3 length is 13 residues. Germline V gene data show CDR1 as SQVTM and CDR2 as ANQGSEA. CDR3 loop: CSAAMHGHYEQYF.

This rearrangement joins TRBV20-1 to TRBJ2-7. The CDR3 spans 15 residues. Germline V gives CDR1 DFQATT, CDR2 SNEGSKA (reference sequence). The CDR3 is CSATGIGLGSYEQYF.

The chain joins TRBV28 to TRBJ2-7. CDR1 MDHEN and CDR2 SYDVKM come from the germline V gene. This CDR3 is 12 amino acids long. Here the CDR3 reads CASSKDSYEQYF. The variable domain in full, with the rest retrieved from reference TRBV28 and TRBJ2-7, is DVKVTQSSRYLVKRTGEKVFLECVQDMDHENMFWYRQDPGLGLRLIYFSYDVKMKEKGDIPEGYSVSREKKERFSLILESASTNQTSMYLCASSKDSYEQYFGPGTRLTVT.

The gene calls are TRBV9 and TRBJ1-1; TCRdb's D call, TRBD1, is unchecked because there is no DNA. Germline V gene data show CDR1 as SGDLS and CDR2 as YYNGEE. The CDR3 covers 15 residues. CDR3: CASSPPGQGLSEAFF.

The chain has TRBV27 and TRBJ1-4; the TCRdb call, TRBD1, lacks DNA for checking. The CDR3 extends over 16 amino acids. Germline values: CDR1 MNHEY, CDR2 SMNVEV (reference sequence). This CDR3 is CTSSFLAGTGSEKLFF.

The J gene is TRBJ2-7, the V gene TRBV6-2 or TRBV6-3; the TCRdb call, TRBD2, lacks DNA for checking. CDR3 length: 12 amino acids. Germline V lookup: CDR1 MNHEY, CDR2 SVGEGT. CDR3 residues: CASTGLAYEQYF.

The genes are TRBV5-1 and TRBJ2-3. Looked up from germline, CDR1 is SGHRS and CDR2 is YFSETQ. The CDR3 covers 12 residues. CDR3 in amino acids: CASSLDSDTQYF.

The V call is TRBV19, the J call TRBJ2-1; TCRdb outputs TRBD1, but without DNA this stays unchecked. Germline values: CDR1 LNHDA, CDR2 SQIVND (reference sequence). This CDR3 contains 15 residues. CDR3: CATWGRTAGEPRQFF.

The CDR3 loop reads CASSPPSQETQYF. V gene TRBV27 combines with J gene TRBJ2-5; as DNA is missing, the TRBD1 call by TCRdb cannot be tested. This CDR3 spans 13 amino acids. Per germline, CDR1 MNHEY and CDR2 SMNVEV (reference sequence).

The J gene is TRBJ2-7, the V gene TRBV10-3. The germline CDR1 and CDR2 sequences are ENHRY and SYGVKD. CDR3 length: 11 residues. The CDR3 sequence: CAISPSYEQYF.

The gene calls are TRBV18 and TRBJ2-7; with no DNA, the TCRdb D assignment of TRBD1 cannot be verified. There are 13 residues in the CDR3. The germline CDR1 and CDR2 sequences are KGHSH and LQKENI. CDR3 sequence: CASSPLTEYEQYF.

The chain joins TRBV7-9 to TRBJ1-2; lacking DNA, the TRBD1 call made by TCRdb goes unchecked. The CDR3 is made up of 15 amino acids. CDR1 is SEHNR, CDR2 FQNEAQ, per germline (reference sequence). CDR3 protein: CASKPGAPDPYGYTF.

The chain couples TRBV6-6 to TRBJ2-3; TCRdb selects TRBD2, and the lack of DNA leaves this call unchecked. There are 18 residues in the CDR3. CDR1 and CDR2 from the germline V gene are MNHNY and SVGAGI (reference sequence). CDR3 residues: CASSYRLAGPTSTDTQYF.

CDR3 loop: CASSTGQGGREKLFF. The rearrangement uses TRBV28 and TRBJ1-4; lacking DNA, the TRBD1 call made by TCRdb goes unchecked. Germline CDR1 MDHEN, CDR2 SYDVKM. The CDR3 totals 15 residues. The full variable domain, in which reference TRBV28 and TRBJ1-4 provide the parts outside the CDR3, is DVKVTQSSRYLVKRTGEKVFLECVQDMDHENMFWYRQDPGLGLRLIYFSYDVKMKEKGDIPEGYSVSREKKERFSLILESASTNQTSMYLCASSTGQGGREKLFFGSGTQLSVL.